This T cell receptor (beta chain) was recorded in a study of T cells after yellow fever vaccination. Broader study findings: Relatively few clonotypes were ones that appeared in both CD4 and CD8 compartments.

Each CDR3 protein is one row after TCRdb ran MiXCR on the 5' RACE reads. The data hold 500,000 to 650,000 distinct CDR3 sequences, with about 15% observed a single time. The CDR3 loop spans 15 amino acids. V lost 4 bases, J lost 1 base, and 14 bases lay in between. From germline, CDR1 is SGHKS and CDR2 YYEKEE (reference sequence). A note on this clonotype: What it binds is unknown.

The input for sequencing was PBMCs, taken about 5 days after the first yellow fever vaccination. The TCR was taken from a man younger than 35 who received the YFV17D yellow fever vaccine. The chain joins TRBV5-5 to TRBJ1-2; unclear D gene. In nucleotides, the CDR3 is TGTGCCAGCAGCACCCGGCCCGGATTTAACTATGGCTACACCTTC. This translates into CASSTRPGFNYGYTF. The whole variable domain, filled in from reference TRBV5-5 and TRBJ1-2, reads DAGVTQSPTHLIKTRGQQVTLRCSPISGHKSVSWYQQVLGQGPQFIFQYYEKEERGRGNFPDRFSARQFPNYSSELNVNALLLGDSALYLCASSTRPGFNYGYTFGSGTRLTVV.